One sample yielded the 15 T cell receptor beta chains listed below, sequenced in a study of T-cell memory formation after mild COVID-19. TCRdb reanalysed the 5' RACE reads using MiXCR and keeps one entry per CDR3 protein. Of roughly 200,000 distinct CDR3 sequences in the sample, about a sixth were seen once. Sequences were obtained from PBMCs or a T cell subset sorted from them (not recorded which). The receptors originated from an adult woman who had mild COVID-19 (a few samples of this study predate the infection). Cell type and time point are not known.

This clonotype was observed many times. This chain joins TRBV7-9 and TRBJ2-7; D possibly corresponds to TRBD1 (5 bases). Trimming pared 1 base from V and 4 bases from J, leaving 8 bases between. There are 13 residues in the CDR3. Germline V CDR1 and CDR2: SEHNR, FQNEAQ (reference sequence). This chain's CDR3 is CASSLVAGYEQYF. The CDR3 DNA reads TGTGCCAGCAGCTTAGTCGCAGGGTACGAGCAGTACTTC.

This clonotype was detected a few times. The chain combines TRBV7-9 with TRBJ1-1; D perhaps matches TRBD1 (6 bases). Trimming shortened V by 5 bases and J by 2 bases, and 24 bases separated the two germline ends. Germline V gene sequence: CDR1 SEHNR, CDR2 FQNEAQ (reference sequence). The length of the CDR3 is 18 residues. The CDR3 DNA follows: TGTGCCAGCAGCCAAGTCTGGGGGGCGACGGGGGTCAACACTGAAGCTTTCTTT. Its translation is CASSQVWGATGVNTEAFF.

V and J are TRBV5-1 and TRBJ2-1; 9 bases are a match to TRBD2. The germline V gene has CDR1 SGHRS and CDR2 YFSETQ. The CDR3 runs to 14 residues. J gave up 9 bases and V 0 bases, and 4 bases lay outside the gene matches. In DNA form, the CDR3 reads TGCGCCAGCAGCTTGGCTAGCGGGAATGTTGAGCAGTTCTTC. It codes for CASSLASGNVEQFF.

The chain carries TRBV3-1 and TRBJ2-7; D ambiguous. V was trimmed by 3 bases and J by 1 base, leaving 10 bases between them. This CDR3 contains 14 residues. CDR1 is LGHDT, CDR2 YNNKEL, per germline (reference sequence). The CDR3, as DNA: TGTGCCAGCAGCCAGTTCGGACCGTCCTACGAGCAGTACTTC. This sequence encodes CASSQFGPSYEQYF.

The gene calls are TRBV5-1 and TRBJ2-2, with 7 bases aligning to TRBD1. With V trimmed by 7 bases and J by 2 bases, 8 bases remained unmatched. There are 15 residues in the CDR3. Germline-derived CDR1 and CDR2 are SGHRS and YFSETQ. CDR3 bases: TGCGCCAGCGGTCCGGGACAGACTAACACCGGGGAGCTGTTTTTT. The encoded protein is CASGPGQTNTGELFF.

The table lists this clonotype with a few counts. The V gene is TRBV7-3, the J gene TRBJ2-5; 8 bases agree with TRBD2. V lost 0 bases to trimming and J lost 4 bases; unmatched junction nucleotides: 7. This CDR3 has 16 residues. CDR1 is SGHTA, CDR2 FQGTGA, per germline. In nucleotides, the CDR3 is TGTGCCAGCAGCTTAACGCGAACTAGCGGCACAGAGACCCAGTACTTC. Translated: CASSLTRTSGTETQYF.

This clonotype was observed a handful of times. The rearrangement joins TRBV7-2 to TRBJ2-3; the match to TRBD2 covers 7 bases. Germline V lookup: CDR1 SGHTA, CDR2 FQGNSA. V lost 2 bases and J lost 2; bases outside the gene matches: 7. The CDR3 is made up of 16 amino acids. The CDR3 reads CASSLSGVLLTDTQYF. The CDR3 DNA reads TGTGCCAGCAGCTTAAGCGGGGTCCTTCTCACAGATACGCAGTATTTT.

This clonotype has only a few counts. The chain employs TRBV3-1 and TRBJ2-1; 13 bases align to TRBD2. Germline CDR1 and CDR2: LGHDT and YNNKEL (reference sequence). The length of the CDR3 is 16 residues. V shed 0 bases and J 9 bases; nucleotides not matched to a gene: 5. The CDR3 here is CASSQDLRLAGGEQFF. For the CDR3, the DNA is TGTGCCAGCAGCCAAGATTTGAGACTAGCGGGGGGTGAGCAGTTCTTC.

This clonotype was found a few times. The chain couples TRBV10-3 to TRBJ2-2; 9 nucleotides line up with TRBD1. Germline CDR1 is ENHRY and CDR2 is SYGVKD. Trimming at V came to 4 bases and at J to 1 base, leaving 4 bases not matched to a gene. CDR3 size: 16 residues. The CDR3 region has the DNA TGTGCCATCAGTGCCCGGGACAGGGTGAACACCGGGGAGCTGTTTTTT. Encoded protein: CAISARDRVNTGELFF.

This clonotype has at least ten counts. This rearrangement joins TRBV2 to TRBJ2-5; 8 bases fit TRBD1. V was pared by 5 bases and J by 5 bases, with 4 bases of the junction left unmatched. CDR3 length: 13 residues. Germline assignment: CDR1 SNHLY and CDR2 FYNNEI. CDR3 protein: CASSRTGYETQYF. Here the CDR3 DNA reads TGTGCCAGCAGTCGGACAGGGTATGAGACCCAGTACTTC. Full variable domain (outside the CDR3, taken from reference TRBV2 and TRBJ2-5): EPEVTQTPSHQVTQMGQEVILRCVPISNHLYFYWYRQILGQKVEFLVSFYNNEISEKSEIFDDQFSVERPDGSNFTLKIRSTKLEDSAMYFCASSRTGYETQYFGPGTRLLVL.

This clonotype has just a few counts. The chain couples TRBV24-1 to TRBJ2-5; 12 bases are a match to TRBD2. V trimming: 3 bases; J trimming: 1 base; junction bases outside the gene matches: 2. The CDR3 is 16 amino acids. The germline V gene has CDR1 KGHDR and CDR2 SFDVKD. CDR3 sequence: CATSDQLAGGQETQYF. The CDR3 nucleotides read TGTGCCACCAGTGATCAACTAGCGGGGGGCCAAGAGACCCAGTACTTC.

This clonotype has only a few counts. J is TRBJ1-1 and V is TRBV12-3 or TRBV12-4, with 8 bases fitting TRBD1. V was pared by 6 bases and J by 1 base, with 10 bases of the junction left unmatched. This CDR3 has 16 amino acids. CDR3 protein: CASRSVIGQGNTEAFF. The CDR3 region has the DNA TGTGCCAGCAGGTCAGTGATCGGACAGGGGAACACTGAAGCTTTCTTT.

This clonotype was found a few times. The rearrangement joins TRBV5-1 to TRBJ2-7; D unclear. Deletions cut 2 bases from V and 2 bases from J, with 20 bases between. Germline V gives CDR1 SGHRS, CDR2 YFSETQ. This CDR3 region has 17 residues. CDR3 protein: CASSLISGGQRPYEQYF. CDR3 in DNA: TGCGCCAGCAGCTTAATCTCCGGCGGCCAGAGGCCCTACGAGCAGTACTTC.

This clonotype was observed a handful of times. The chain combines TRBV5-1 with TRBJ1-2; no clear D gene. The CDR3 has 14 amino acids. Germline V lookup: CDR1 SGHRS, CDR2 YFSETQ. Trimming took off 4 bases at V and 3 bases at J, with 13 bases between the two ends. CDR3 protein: CASSPTSGYYGYTF. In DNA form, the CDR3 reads TGCGCCAGCAGCCCGACGAGCGGATACTATGGCTACACCTTC.

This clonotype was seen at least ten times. In DNA, the CDR3 is TGTGCCAGCAGTTTAGAAGGCAGACCCATGAACACTGAAGCTTTCTTT. Amino acid sequence: CASSLEGRPMNTEAFF. This chain joins TRBV12-3 or TRBV12-4 and TRBJ1-1, with D unclear. The CDR3 is made up of 16 amino acids. V gave up 1 base and J gave up 0 bases, with 12 bases separating them.